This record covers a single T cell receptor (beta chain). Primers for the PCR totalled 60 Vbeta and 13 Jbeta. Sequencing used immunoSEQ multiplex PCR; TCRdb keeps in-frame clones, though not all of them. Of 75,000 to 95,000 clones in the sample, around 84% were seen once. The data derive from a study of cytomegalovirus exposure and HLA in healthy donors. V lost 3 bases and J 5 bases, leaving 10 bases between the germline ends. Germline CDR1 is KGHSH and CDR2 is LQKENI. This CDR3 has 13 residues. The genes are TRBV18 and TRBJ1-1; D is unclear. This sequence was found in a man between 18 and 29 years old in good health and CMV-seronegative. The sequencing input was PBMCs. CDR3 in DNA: TGTGCCAGCTCACCGACGACACAGACTGAAGCTTTCTTT. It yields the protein CASSPTTQTEAFF.